The following is a TCR beta chain sequence with its context. Its antigen is undetermined. The method was immunoSEQ multiplex PCR; TCRdb's version includes in-frame clones alone and lacks a portion of them. The sample includes some 30,000 clones, around 88% of them seen just once. The data derive from a study of T cell responses to AZD1222 COVID-19 vaccine. Across the whole study: Pooled in the analysis were second doses at about 4 or about 12 weeks.

Study results and limitations: There were mostly white British donors and more females than males, and clonal diversity was possibly underestimated. Only after the peak T cell response were repertoires sampled. Just a handful of AZD1222 recipients tested seropositive at baseline.

The source material was peripheral blood, sampled on day 0 of AZD1222 vaccination. The TCR sequence derives from an adult in good health.

This CDR3 is CASSLRGGVTDTQYF. CDR3 coding DNA: TGTGCCAGCAGCTTGCGGGGGGGCGTAACAGATACGCAGTATTTT. This rearrangement joins TRBV7-3 to TRBJ2-3; 9 bases are shared with TRBD2. With 3 bases clipped from V and 3 bases from J, the junction kept 4 bases outside the gene matches. This CDR3 spans 15 amino acids. Germline values: CDR1 SGHTA, CDR2 FQGTGA.